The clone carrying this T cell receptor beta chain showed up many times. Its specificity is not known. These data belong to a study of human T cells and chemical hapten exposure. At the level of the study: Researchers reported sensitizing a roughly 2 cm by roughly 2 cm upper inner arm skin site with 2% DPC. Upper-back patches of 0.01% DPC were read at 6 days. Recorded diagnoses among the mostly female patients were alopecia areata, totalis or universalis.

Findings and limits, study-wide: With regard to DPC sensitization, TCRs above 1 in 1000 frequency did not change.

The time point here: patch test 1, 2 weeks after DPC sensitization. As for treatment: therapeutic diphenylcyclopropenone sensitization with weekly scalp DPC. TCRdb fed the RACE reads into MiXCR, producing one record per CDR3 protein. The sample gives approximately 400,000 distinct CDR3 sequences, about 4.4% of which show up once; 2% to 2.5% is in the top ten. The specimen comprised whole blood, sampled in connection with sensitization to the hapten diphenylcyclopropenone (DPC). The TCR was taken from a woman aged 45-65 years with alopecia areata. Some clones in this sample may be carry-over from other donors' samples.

This chain's CDR3 is CATSHGTGAGKNIQYF. CDR3 in DNA: TGTGCCACCAGTCATGGGACAGGGGCGGGCAAAAACATTCAGTACTTC. The genes are TRBV24-1 and TRBJ2-4, with 10 positions matching TRBD1. The CDR3 runs to 16 residues. CDR1 and CDR2 from the germline V gene are KGHDR and SFDVKD. With V trimmed by 6 bases and J by 3 bases, 7 bases remained unmatched.